The 26 T cell receptor beta chains presented below share a single source sample, sequenced in a study of T cells after yellow fever vaccination (dated by TCRdb to the late 2010s). The library relied on 5' RACE. Instrument used: Illumina HiSeq 2500. TCRdb trimmed the raw reads at Q25, called clones with MiXCR and kept productive beta chains. Rows are unified per CDR3 protein, each entry keeping the most common DNA and genes. The sample contains about 500,000 distinct CDR3 sequences, 17% of them found a single time. 17% of the sample goes to the ten largest clones. The sample's treatment or condition label, decoded: live attenuated yellow fever vaccine strain. The sample consisted of PBMCs, taken more than 4 days after the first yellow fever vaccination. The receptors come from a man aged 18 to 30 who received the YFV17D yellow fever vaccine.

The J gene is TRBJ1-5, the V gene TRBV15; D uncertain. The length of the CDR3 is 17 residues. V dropped 0 bases and J dropped 7 bases, with 19 bases sitting between them. Germline V lookup: CDR1 LNHNV, CDR2 YYDKDF (reference sequence). The CDR3 sequence is CATSRDRERAGGQPQHF. In DNA form, the CDR3 reads TGTGCCACCAGCAGAGATCGGGAACGGGCAGGAGGGCAGCCCCAGCATTTT.

The table lists this clonotype with a few counts. This chain joins TRBV28 and TRBJ2-3; either TRBD1 or TRBD2 may supply D (5 bases each). The length of the CDR3 is 15 residues. Trimming left V 7 bases short and J 1 base short, with 15 bases between. The germline V gene encodes CDR1 MDHEN and CDR2 SYDVKM. CDR3 coding DNA: TGTGCCAGCAAATCCGGGGCCTCAGGCACAGATACGCAGTATTTT. Translated, it gives CASKSGASGTDTQYF. Looking up the rest from reference TRBV28 and TRBJ2-3 gives the full variable domain: DVKVTQSSRYLVKRTGEKVFLECVQDMDHENMFWYRQDPGLGLRLIYFSYDVKMKEKGDIPEGYSVSREKKERFSLILESASTNQTSMYLCASKSGASGTDTQYFGPGTRLTVL.

This clonotype has at least ten counts. The chain employs TRBV28 and TRBJ2-7; a possible D gene is TRBD2 (7 bases). Germline CDR1 and CDR2: MDHEN and SYDVKM. The CDR3 has 14 amino acids. V lost 3 bases and J 4 bases, leaving 13 bases between the germline ends. Written as DNA, the CDR3 is TGTGCCAGCAGTTTGGGCGGGGGCCCTTACGAGCAGTACGTC. Translation: CASSLGGGPYEQYV.

This clonotype was found a few times. The CDR3 spells CASSQERRRNTEAFF. CDR3 DNA sequence: TGTGCCAGCAGCCAAGAGCGGAGAAGGAACACTGAAGCTTTCTTT. V usage is TRBV4-2 and J usage is TRBJ1-1; D call uncertain. This CDR3 comprises 15 residues. CDR1 LGHNA and CDR2 YNFKEQ come from the germline V gene. The V end lost 0 bases, the J end lost 1 base, and 9 bases lay between the germline ends.

This chain links TRBV5-6 with TRBJ2-7; possible D gene TRBD1, 6 bases. This CDR3 is 14 amino acids long. The V end lost 0 bases, the J end lost 4 bases, and 11 bases lay between the germline ends. In germline, CDR1 is SGHDT, CDR2 YYEEEE. CDR3 residues: CASSLGQVTYEQYV. CDR3 nucleotides: TGTGCCAGCAGCTTGGGACAGGTGACTTACGAGCAGTACGTC.

V gene TRBV5-1 combines with J gene TRBJ2-3; D not certain. This CDR3 has 16 amino acids. V lost 4 bases and J lost 3, with 18 bases in between. Germline assignment: CDR1 SGHRS and CDR2 YFSETQ. The CDR3 DNA is TGCGCCAGCAGCCGTGACGGAATGGTGGGGACAGATACGCAGTATTTT. Its protein is CASSRDGMVGTDTQYF.

This clonotype has just a few counts. The CDR3 spells CSANNRGTDTQYF. CDR3 sequence (DNA): TGCAGTGCTAACAATAGAGGCACAGATACGCAGTATTTT. The chain carries TRBV20-1 and TRBJ2-3; D not resolved. CDR3 size: 13 residues. V was clipped by 4 bases and J by 1 base, with 9 bases between them. In germline, CDR1 is DFQATT, CDR2 SNEGSKA (reference sequence).

This clonotype was seen a handful of times. The V and J genes are TRBV7-8 and TRBJ2-7; possibly TRBD1 for D (5 bases). CDR3 length: 14 amino acids. Germline loops: CDR1 SGHVS, CDR2 FQNEAQ. V shed 0 bases and J shed 4 bases, with 10 bases lying between them. The CDR3 is CASSLANRLYEQYV. The CDR3 DNA reads TGTGCCAGCAGCTTAGCGAACAGGCTGTACGAGCAGTACGTC.

J is TRBJ1-2 and V is TRBV5-1, with TRBD1 identical over 8 bases. This CDR3 has 18 amino acids. Unmatched junction bases numbered 15, after V lost 5 bases and J lost 0 bases. Germline V gene lookup returns CDR1 SGHRS and CDR2 YFSETQ. The CDR3 region has the DNA TGCGCCAGCAGAACCGGGACAGGACTATATTATACTAACTATGGCTACACCTTC. It is translated as CASRTGTGLYYTNYGYTF. Complete variable domain (other parts from reference TRBV5-1 and TRBJ1-2): KAGVTQTPRYLIKTRGQQVTLSCSPISGHRSVSWYQQTPGQGLQFLFEYFSETQRNKGNFPGRFSGRQFSNSRSEMNVSTLELGDSALYLCASRTGTGLYYTNYGYTFGSGTRLTVV.

The rearrangement links TRBV20-1 to TRBJ1-1; perhaps TRBD1 as D (5 bases). CDR3 length: 13 amino acids. Trimming shortened V by 4 bases and J by 2 bases, and 11 bases separated the two germline ends. Germline CDR1 is DFQATT and CDR2 is SNEGSKA (reference sequence). CDR3 sequence: CSAIRDANTEAFF. The DNA of the CDR3 is TGCAGTGCTATCCGGGACGCTAACACTGAAGCTTTCTTT.

The sample holds a few counts of this clonotype. V gene TRBV3-1 combines with J gene TRBJ2-2; D is ambiguous. V was shortened by 3 bases and J by 7 bases, with 6 bases between the two germline ends. This CDR3 has 12 amino acids. Germline CDR1 is LGHDT and CDR2 is YNNKEL (reference sequence). CDR3: CASSQSIGELFF. CDR3 bases: TGTGCCAGCAGCCAGAGTATCGGGGAGCTGTTTTTT. Full variable domain (remainder filled in from reference TRBV3-1 and TRBJ2-2): DTAVSQTPKYLVTQMGNDKSIKCEQNLGHDTMYWYKQDSKKFLKIMFSYNNKELIINETVPNRFSPKSPDKAHLNLHINSLELGDSAVYFCASSQSIGELFFGEGSRLTVL.

The V gene is TRBV28, the J gene TRBJ2-2; D is possibly TRBD1 (5 bases). Germline V gene sequence: CDR1 MDHEN, CDR2 SYDVKM. CDR3 length: 15 residues. With 6 bases removed from V and 0 bases from J, the gap between germline ends came to 11 bases. DNA for the CDR3: TGTGCCAGCAGGACAGCCACTGCGAACACCGGGGAGCTGTTTTTT. Translated: CASRTATANTGELFF.

This chain uses TRBV7-2 with TRBJ1-3, with TRBD1 identical over 7 bases. Germline V CDR1 and CDR2: SGHTA, FQGNSA. This CDR3 spans 15 amino acids. Germline trimming cut 5 bases from V and 3 bases from J; bases unmatched to any gene: 7. The CDR3 coding sequence is TGTGCCAGCAGCCTTACAGGGGAGATTGGAAACACCATATATTTT. Translation gives CASSLTGEIGNTIYF.

In this sample, this clonotype turned up a few times. The chain couples TRBV5-1 to TRBJ2-7, with D perhaps matching TRBD2 (5 bases). V lost 4 bases and J 7 bases, leaving 18 bases between the germline ends. The CDR3 spans 14 residues. Germline-derived CDR1 and CDR2 are SGHRS and YFSETQ. CDR3 nucleotide sequence: TGCGCCAGCAGCGCAAAACAGAGACCGGGGGAGCAGTACTTC. Translation gives CASSAKQRPGEQYF. Full variable domain (remainder filled in from reference TRBV5-1 and TRBJ2-7): KAGVTQTPRYLIKTRGQQVTLSCSPISGHRSVSWYQQTPGQGLQFLFEYFSETQRNKGNFPGRFSGRQFSNSRSEMNVSTLELGDSALYLCASSAKQRPGEQYFGPGTRLTVT.

The table lists this clonotype with many counts. This rearrangement joins TRBV4-1 to TRBJ2-5; 8 nucleotides line up with TRBD2. The germline V gene encodes CDR1 MGHRA and CDR2 YSYEKL. The length of the CDR3 is 14 residues. Trimming cost V 5 bases and J 2 bases; bases outside gene matches: 4. This chain's CDR3 is CASSYRGGQETQYF. CDR3 coding DNA: TGCGCCAGCAGCTACCGGGGGGGTCAAGAGACCCAGTACTTC.

This clonotype was observed many times. The V call is TRBV4-2, the J call TRBJ2-2; 12 bases are shared with TRBD2. The CDR3 is made up of 16 amino acids. Germline lookup yields CDR1 LGHNA and CDR2 YNFKEQ. J lost 7 bases, V lost 5 bases, and 8 bases had no gene match. The CDR3 nucleotides are TGTGCCAGCAGCTTCGGGACTAGCGGGCCTGTCGGGGAGCTGTTTTTT. Its protein product is CASSFGTSGPVGELFF.

The chain combines TRBV11-2 with TRBJ1-3; no definite D call. The V gene lost 2 bases and the J gene lost 1 base, with 12 bases spanning the gap. The CDR3 has 16 residues. Germline V CDR1 and CDR2: SGHAT, FQNNGV. The CDR3 loop is CASSLSLTVSGNTIYF. The CDR3 nucleotides read TGTGCCAGCAGCTTAAGTTTGACGGTATCTGGAAACACCATATATTTT.

The chain carries TRBV12-3 or TRBV12-4 and TRBJ2-3; 8 bases match TRBD2. This CDR3 is built from 16 residues. Trimming cost V 6 bases and J 6 bases; bases outside gene matches: 14. Here the CDR3 reads CASSMALSGGSDTQYF. As DNA, the CDR3 is TGTGCCAGCAGCATGGCCCTGAGCGGGGGATCTGATACGCAGTATTTT.

This clonotype was observed at least ten times. The V gene is TRBV2, the J gene TRBJ2-7; 8 bases fit TRBD2. CDR1 is SNHLY, CDR2 FYNNEI, per germline. Trimming removed 4 bases from V and 7 bases from J; junction bases left unmatched: 12. This CDR3 has 15 residues. The CDR3 region is CASSVNGGAVEEQYF. CDR3 bases: TGTGCCAGCAGTGTAAACGGGGGGGCCGTGGAAGAGCAGTACTTC.

This rearrangement joins TRBV12-3 or TRBV12-4 to TRBJ2-2; D gene uncertain. Deletions cut 2 bases from V and 0 bases from J, with 7 bases between. The CDR3 is 15 amino acids. The CDR3, as DNA: TGTGCCAGCAGTTTATTCCCCCCGAACACCGGGGAGCTGTTTTTT. Its translation: CASSLFPPNTGELFF.

The rearrangement joins TRBV20-1 to TRBJ1-2, with 8 bases identical to TRBD1. V shed 3 bases, J shed 8 bases, and the junction held 14 bases outside the gene matches. Germline CDR1 reads DFQATT; CDR2 reads SNEGSKA (reference sequence). CDR3 length: 15 residues. CDR3 bases: TGCAGTGCTAGGGAAGGCGCCAGGGGGCCAAGGGGCTACACCTTC. Protein product: CSAREGARGPRGYTF.

The chain links TRBV4-1 to TRBJ1-1, with D possibly being TRBD1 (6 bases). V shed 1 base and J shed 4 bases, with 13 bases lying between them. This CDR3 is built from 15 residues. Germline loops: CDR1 MGHRA, CDR2 YSYEKL. CDR3 DNA sequence: TGCGCCAGCAGCCAAGGTCCACAGGGAGGCACTGAAGCTTTCTTT. This codes for CASSQGPQGGTEAFF.

This clonotype turned up a few times. Here the CDR3 DNA reads TGTGCCAGCAGCCATTACGGCGGGGGGTCAGGCTATGGCTACACCTTC. As protein: CASSHYGGGSGYGYTF. This chain links TRBV28 with TRBJ1-2, with D perhaps TRBD1 (5 bases). The CDR3 runs 16 residues. V was trimmed by 6 bases and J by 4 bases, leaving 21 bases between them. The germline gives CDR1 MDHEN, CDR2 SYDVKM.

The chain combines TRBV7-2 with TRBJ2-7; no firm D call. V was trimmed by 3 bases and J by 7 bases, leaving 13 bases between them. The CDR3 spans 13 residues. The germline V gene encodes CDR1 SGHTA and CDR2 FQGNSA. The chain's CDR3 is CASSLDHLGEQYV. As DNA, the CDR3 is TGTGCCAGCAGCTTGGACCACCTGGGGGAGCAGTACGTC.

V is TRBV12-3 or TRBV12-4 and J is TRBJ1-3; D is perhaps TRBD1 (6 bases). With 5 bases removed from V and 4 bases from J, the gap between germline ends came to 18 bases. The length of the CDR3 is 16 residues. The CDR3, as DNA: TGTGCCAGCAGTCCCGGCACAGGGCCCCCGGGAAACACCATATATTTT. It yields the protein CASSPGTGPPGNTIYF.

This chain links TRBV12-3 or TRBV12-4 with TRBJ2-2, with TRBD2 as a possible D gene (6 bases). The V and J ends lost 7 bases and 6 bases respectively, with 9 bases between them. The CDR3 sequence is 12 residues long. CDR3 in amino acids: CASTGDSGELFF. DNA of the CDR3: TGTGCCAGCACCGGGGACTCCGGGGAGCTGTTTTTT.